The subject of this entry is one T cell receptor beta chain. Method: immunoSEQ multiplex PCR; TCRdb's copy keeps in-frame clones and lacks some. This sample has 180,000 or so clones, with about four fifths found just once. Resolution of symptoms, clearance, or two negative PCRs was present in recovered Cohort 3 donors. The data were taken from a study of blood T cell repertoires in COVID-19. Study in general: From the United States, Italy and Spain came samples of acute and convalescent COVID-19.

The specimen sequenced was PBMCs or T cells enriched from blood (not recorded which). The origin of this receptor is a man between 35 and 55 years old who had recovered from COVID-19.

The CDR3 coding sequence is TGTGCCAGCAGCCCCAAGGGAAGGGACATCTTAGAGACCCAGTACTTC. Protein: CASSPKGRDILETQYF. V and J are TRBV9 and TRBJ2-5, with a weak D call TRBD1 (6 bases). CDR1 and CDR2 (germline): SGDLS, YYNGEE. The CDR3 runs to 16 residues. Trimming removed 4 bases from V and 4 bases from J, with 20 bases in between.